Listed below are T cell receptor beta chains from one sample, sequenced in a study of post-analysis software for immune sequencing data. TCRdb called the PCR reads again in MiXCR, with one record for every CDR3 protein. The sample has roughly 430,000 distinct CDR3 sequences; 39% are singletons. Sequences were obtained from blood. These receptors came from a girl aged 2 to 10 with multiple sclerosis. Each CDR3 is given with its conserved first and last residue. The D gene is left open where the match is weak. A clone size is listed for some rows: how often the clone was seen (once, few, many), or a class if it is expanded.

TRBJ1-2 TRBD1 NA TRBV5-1 TGCGCCAGCAGCTTGATACAGGGGAACTATGACTACACCTTC CASSLIQGNYDYTF
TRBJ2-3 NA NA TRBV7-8 TGTGCCAGCAGCTTAGATGCCCCAGATACGCAGTATTTT CASSLDAPDTQYF
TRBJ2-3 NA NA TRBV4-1 TGCGCCAGCAGCCAAACGCGGGCTGCAGATACGCAGTATTTT CASSQTRAADTQYF
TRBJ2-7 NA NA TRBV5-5 TGTGCCAGCAGCTTGGTCCCGCCAGGGGCATCCTCCGAGCAGTACTTC CASSLVPPGASSEQYF
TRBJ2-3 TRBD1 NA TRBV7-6 TGTGCCAGCAGCTTAATGGGACAGGAGAGCACAGATACGCAGTATTTT CASSLMGQESTDTQYF
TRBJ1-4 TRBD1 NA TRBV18 TGTGCCAGCTCACCAGGGACAGGGACTGAAAAACTGTTTTTT CASSPGTGTEKLFF
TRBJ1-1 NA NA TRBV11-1 TGTGCCAGCAGCTTAGGGGCGGGCAGAGCGCACACTGAAGCTTTCTTT CASSLGAGRAHTEAFF
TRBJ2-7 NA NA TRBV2 TGTGCCGGCAGGAGAGTTCCCTACGAGCAGTACTTC CAGRRVPYEQYF
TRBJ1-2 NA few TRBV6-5 TGTGCCAGCAGACATGACAGGCTGGATGGCTACACCTTC CASRHDRLDGYTF
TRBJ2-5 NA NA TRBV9 TGTGCCAGCAGCGTAGCTTTCAGCGGTATCTACAATAAGCAGTACTTC CASSVAFSGIYNKQYF
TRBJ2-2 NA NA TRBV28 TGTGCCAGCAGTTTCCTGTCCTCGGACCAAGACACCGGGGAGCTGTTTTTT CASSFLSSDQDTGELFF
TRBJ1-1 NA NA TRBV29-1 TGCAGCGTTGAAGAGTCAGGTTCGAACACTGAAGCTTTCTTT CSVEESGSNTEAFF
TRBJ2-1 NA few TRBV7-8 TGTGCCAGCAGCTTAGGCGGGATCTACAATGAGCAGTTCTTC CASSLGGIYNEQFF
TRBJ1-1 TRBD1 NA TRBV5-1 TGCGCCAGCAGCTCCTTGGGACAGGCAACAACTGAAGCTTTCTTT CASSSLGQATTEAFF
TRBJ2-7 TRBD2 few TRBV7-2 TGTGCCAGCAGCTTAGCGACTAGCGGGAGAGCCTACGAGCAGTACTTC CASSLATSGRAYEQYF
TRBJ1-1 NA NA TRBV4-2 TGTGCCAGCAGCCAAGAAAGAGGACCGGGGGTAGCTTTCTTT CASSQERGPGVAFF
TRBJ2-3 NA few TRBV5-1 TGCGCCAGCAGCTTGGCGGGGGACAGCTCAGATACGCAGTATTTT CASSLAGDSSDTQYF
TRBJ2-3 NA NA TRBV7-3 TGTGCCAGCAGCTTTCGACAGAGCACAGATACGCAGTATTTT CASSFRQSTDTQYF
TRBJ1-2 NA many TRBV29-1 TGCAGCGGTGCGGGTTGGGATGGCTACACCTTC CSGAGWDGYTF
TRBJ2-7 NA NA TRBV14 TGTGCCAGCAGCCGGATACCGCGTTACGAGCAGTACTTC CASSRIPRYEQYF
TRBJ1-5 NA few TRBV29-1 TGCAGCGTCTCGTTAAGCGAAGGTCAGCCCCAGCATTTT CSVSLSEGQPQHF
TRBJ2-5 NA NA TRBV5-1 TGCGCCAGCAGCTCGGGGAGAACAGGGTCCATCCTAAACCAAGAGACCCAGTACTTC CASSSGRTGSILNQETQYF
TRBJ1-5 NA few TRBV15 TGTGCCACCAGCAGAGGGGGAGCTGATCAGCCCCAGCATTTT CATSRGGADQPQHF
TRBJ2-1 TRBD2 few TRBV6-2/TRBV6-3 TGTGCCAGCAGTTACTCGATCCCCCTAGCGGGAGATGAGCAGTTCTTC CASSYSIPLAGDEQFF
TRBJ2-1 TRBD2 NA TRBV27 TGTGCCAGCAGTTTCAGGCGGCGGGAGTATAATGAGCAGTTCTTC CASSFRRREYNEQFF
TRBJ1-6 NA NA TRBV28 TGTGCCAGCAGTCTGACATCCTCGACTTATAATTCACCCCTCCACTTT CASSLTSSTYNSPLHF
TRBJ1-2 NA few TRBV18 TGTGCCAGCTCACCTTCGCGTACAGACGCTAAGTATGGCTACACCTTC CASSPSRTDAKYGYTF
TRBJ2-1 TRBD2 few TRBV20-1 TGCAGTGCTAGAGCGCGGACTAGCGGGAGGTTACGAGATGAGCAGTTCTTC CSARARTSGRLRDEQFF
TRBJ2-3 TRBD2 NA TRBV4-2 TGTGCCAGCAGCACCACGACTAGCGGGAGTTCTAGCACAGATACGCAGTATTTT CASSTTTSGSSSTDTQYF
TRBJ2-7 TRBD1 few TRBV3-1 TGTGCCAGCAGCCCCAGGACAGGGTTCGGTGTATACGAGCAGTACTTC CASSPRTGFGVYEQYF
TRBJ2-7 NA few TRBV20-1 TGCAGTGCTAGCCGGGATACCGGAGACTACGAGCAGTACTTC CSASRDTGDYEQYF
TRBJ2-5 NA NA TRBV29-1 TGCAGCGCCTTGGCGACAGTCGCAAACCAAGAGGCCCAGTACTTC CSALATVANQEAQYF
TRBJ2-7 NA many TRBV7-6 TGTGCCAGCAGCCCCCGTAGTGTGTACGAGCAGTACTTC CASSPRSVYEQYF
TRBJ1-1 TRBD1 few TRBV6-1 TGTGCCAGCAGTCCGGGACAGGGTAAAGCTTTCTTT CASSPGQGKAFF
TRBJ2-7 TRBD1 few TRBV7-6 TGTGCCAGCAGCGATTCCGGGACAGGTTTTCGGGAGCAGTACTTC CASSDSGTGFREQYF
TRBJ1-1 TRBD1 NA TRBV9 TGTGCCAGCAGCCCAGTGAGGACAGGTTTGAACACTGAAGCTTTCTTT CASSPVRTGLNTEAFF